This TCR beta chain appears in the sequencing data of a study of control samples from healthy donors and cancer patients. The repertoire was sequenced with immunoSEQ multiplex PCR; TCRdb's copy has only in-frame clones and lacks some. The repertoire consists of tens of thousands of clones, with 95% to 97% occurring once and the leading ten covering 1.5% to 2%. From germline, CDR1 is SGHVS and CDR2 FNYEAQ. V lost 5 bases and J 7 bases, leaving 11 bases between the germline ends. The CDR3 is 12 residues long. This chain uses TRBV7-6 with TRBJ2-5; unclear D gene. The receptor was isolated from a woman between 25 and 40 years old in good health. Sequenced: blood. The CDR3 sequence: CASSMDRRTQYF. The CDR3 nucleotides are TGTGCCAGCAGCATGGACCGTCGGACCCAGTACTTC.